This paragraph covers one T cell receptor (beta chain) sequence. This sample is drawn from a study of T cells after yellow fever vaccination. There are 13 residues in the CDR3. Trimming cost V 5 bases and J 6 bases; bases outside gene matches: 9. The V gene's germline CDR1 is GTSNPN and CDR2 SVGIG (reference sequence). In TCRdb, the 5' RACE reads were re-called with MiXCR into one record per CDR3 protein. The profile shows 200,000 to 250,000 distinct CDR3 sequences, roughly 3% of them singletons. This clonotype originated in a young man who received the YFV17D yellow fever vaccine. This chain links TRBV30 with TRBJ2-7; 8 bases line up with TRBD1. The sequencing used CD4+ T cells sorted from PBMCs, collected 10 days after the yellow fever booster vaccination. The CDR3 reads CAWQKQGASEQYF. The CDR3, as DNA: TGTGCCTGGCAGAAGCAGGGGGCCTCCGAGCAGTACTTC.